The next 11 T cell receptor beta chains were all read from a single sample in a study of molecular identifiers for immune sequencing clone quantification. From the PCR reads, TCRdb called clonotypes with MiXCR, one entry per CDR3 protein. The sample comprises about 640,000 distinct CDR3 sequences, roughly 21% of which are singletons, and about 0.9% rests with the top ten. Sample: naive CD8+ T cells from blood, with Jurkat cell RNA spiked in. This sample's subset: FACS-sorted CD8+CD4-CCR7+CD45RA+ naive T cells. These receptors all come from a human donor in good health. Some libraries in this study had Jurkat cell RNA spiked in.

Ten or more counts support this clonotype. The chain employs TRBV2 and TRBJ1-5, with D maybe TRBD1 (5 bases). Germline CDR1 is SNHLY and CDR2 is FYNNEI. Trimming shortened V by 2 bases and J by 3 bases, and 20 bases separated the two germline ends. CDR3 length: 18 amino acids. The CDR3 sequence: CASSERGPIRGNNQPQHF. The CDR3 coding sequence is TGTGCCAGCAGTGAAAGGGGACCTATAAGGGGAAACAATCAGCCCCAGCATTTT.

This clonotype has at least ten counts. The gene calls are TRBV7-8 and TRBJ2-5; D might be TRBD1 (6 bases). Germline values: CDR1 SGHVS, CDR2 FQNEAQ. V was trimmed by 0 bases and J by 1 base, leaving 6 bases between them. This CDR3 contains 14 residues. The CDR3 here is CASSLATGQETQYF. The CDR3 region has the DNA TGTGCCAGCAGCTTAGCGACAGGCCAAGAGACCCAGTACTTC.

CDR3 residues: CASSLTGTGVQGSEAFF. The CDR3 DNA is TGCGCCAGCAGCCTAACCGGGACAGGAGTCCAGGGCTCTGAAGCTTTCTTT. The chain combines TRBV4-1 with TRBJ1-1; 8 bases map to TRBD1. The CDR3 covers 17 residues. The V and J ends lost 4 bases and 6 bases, in that order; junction bases with no gene match: 16. Germline V CDR1 and CDR2: MGHRA, YSYEKL.

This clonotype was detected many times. The CDR3 DNA follows: TGTGCCAGCAGCTTAGTCCGCCGGGGCGAGGGCACTGAAGCTTTCTTT. It codes for CASSLVRRGEGTEAFF. The V and J genes are TRBV11-3 and TRBJ1-1; weak D call: TRBD1 (5 bases). The CDR3 is 16 residues long. Trimming pared 1 base from V and 4 bases from J, leaving 16 bases between. Germline CDR1 and CDR2: SGHNT and YENEEA.

The CDR3 reads CASSPGRFRYEQYF. As DNA, the CDR3 is TGTGCCAGCAGCCCAGGACGATTTAGATACGAGCAGTACTTC. The chain links TRBV28 to TRBJ2-7; D ambiguous. The CDR3 covers 14 residues. The V gene lost 6 bases and the J gene lost 4 bases, with 16 bases spanning the gap. Germline CDR1 MDHEN, CDR2 SYDVKM.

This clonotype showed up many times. This CDR3 is CASSLRIDQGLKANYGYTF. The CDR3, as DNA: TGTGCCAGCAGCTTACGAATTGACCAGGGACTGAAAGCTAACTATGGCTACACCTTC. The V call is TRBV7-9, the J call TRBJ1-2; the D gene is possibly TRBD1 (5 bases). This CDR3 is built from 19 residues. Per the germline V gene, CDR1 is SEHNR and CDR2 is FQNEAQ (reference sequence). V lost 2 bases, J lost 0 bases, and 22 bases lay in between.

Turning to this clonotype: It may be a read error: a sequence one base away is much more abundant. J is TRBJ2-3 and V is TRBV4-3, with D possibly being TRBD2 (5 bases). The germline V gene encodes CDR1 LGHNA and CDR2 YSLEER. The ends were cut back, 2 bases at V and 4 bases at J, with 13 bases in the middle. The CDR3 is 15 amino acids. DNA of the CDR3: TGCGCCAGCAGCCAATTTTTGGGGAGCTCAGATACGCAGTATTTT. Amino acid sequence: CASSQFLGSSDTQYF.

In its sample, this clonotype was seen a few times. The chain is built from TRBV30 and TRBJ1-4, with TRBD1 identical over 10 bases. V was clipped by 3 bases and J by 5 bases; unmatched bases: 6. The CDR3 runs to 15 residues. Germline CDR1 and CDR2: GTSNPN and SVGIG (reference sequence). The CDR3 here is CAWRSRQGANEKLFF. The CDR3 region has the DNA TGTGCCTGGAGGTCCCGACAGGGGGCAAATGAAAAACTGTTTTTT.

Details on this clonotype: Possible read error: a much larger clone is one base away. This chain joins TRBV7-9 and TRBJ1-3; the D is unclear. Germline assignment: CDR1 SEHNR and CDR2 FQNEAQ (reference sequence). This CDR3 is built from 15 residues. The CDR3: CASSDGLYSRNTIYF. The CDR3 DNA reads TGTGCCAGCAGCGACGGACTTTACTCTCGAAACACCATATATTTT.

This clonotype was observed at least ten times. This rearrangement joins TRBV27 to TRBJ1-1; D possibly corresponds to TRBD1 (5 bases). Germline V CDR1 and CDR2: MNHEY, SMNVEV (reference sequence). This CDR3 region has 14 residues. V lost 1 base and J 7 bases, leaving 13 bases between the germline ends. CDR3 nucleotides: TGTGCCAGCAGTTTATTTGGGGGAATGAATGAAGCTTTCTTT. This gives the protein CASSLFGGMNEAFF.

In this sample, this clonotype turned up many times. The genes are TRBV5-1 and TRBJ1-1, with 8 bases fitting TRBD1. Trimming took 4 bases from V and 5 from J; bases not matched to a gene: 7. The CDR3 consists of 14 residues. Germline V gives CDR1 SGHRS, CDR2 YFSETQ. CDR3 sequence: CASSRTGGVTEAFF. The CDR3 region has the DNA TGCGCCAGCAGCAGAACAGGGGGTGTAACTGAAGCTTTCTTT.